Below, 8 T cell receptor beta chains from the same sample are listed, as sequenced in a study of cytomegalovirus exposure and HLA in healthy donors. Amplification used 60 Vbeta primers and 13 Jbeta primers. Clones were sequenced by immunoSEQ multiplex PCR, and TCRdb holds only the in-frame ones, with some missing. The table shows 130,000 or so clones, with around 78% occurring only once. The sequenced material came from PBMCs. The receptor set was obtained from a woman between 18 and 30 years old in good health and CMV-seronegative.

This chain joins TRBV29-1 and TRBJ1-1; 7 positions match TRBD1. V lost 6 bases and J lost 8; bases outside the gene matches: 3. Germline V gene sequence: CDR1 SQVTM, CDR2 ANQGSEA. The CDR3 sequence is 10 residues long. Here the CDR3 reads CSVRGPEAFF. The CDR3 DNA follows: TGCAGCGTGAGGGGGCCAGAAGCTTTCTTT.

The chain has TRBV4-1 and TRBJ2-7; 9 nucleotides match TRBD2. V lost 5 bases to trimming and J lost 2 bases; unmatched junction nucleotides: 7. The V gene's germline CDR1 is MGHRA and CDR2 YSYEKL. The CDR3 is 15 residues long. The CDR3 nucleotides read TGCGCCAGCAGCGTCAATAGCGGGAGCACCTACGAGCAGTACTTC. Its protein is CASSVNSGSTYEQYF.

The chain recombines TRBV9 with TRBJ2-3; D is uncertain. The CDR3 spans 13 residues. V was trimmed by 3 bases and J by 3 bases, leaving 8 bases between them. The germline V gene encodes CDR1 SGDLS and CDR2 YYNGEE. Here the CDR3 DNA reads TGTGCCAGCAGCGGGCGGCCGACAGATACGCAGTATTTT. Its translation: CASSGRPTDTQYF. The full variable domain, in which reference TRBV9 and TRBJ2-3 provide the parts outside the CDR3, is DSGVTQTPKHLITATGQRVTLRCSPRSGDLSVYWYQQSLDQGLQFLIQYYNGEERAKGNILERFSAQQFPDLHSELNLSSLELGDSALYFCASSGRPTDTQYFGPGTRLTVL.

About this clone itself: A read error may account for a junction end that differs from germline. The V gene is TRBV4-1, the J gene TRBJ2-7, with 16 positions matching TRBD2. This CDR3 comprises 18 residues. Germline V gives CDR1 MGHRA, CDR2 YSYEKL. CDR3 sequence (DNA): TGCGCCAGCAGCCAAGTCGGGACTAGCGGGAGGGCCGTCTACGAGCAGTCCTTC. This translates into CASSQVGTSGRAVYEQSF.

The table lists this clone with a count of one. The chain links TRBV7-2 to TRBJ2-2; TRBD2 is a possible D gene (5 bases). V was clipped by 2 bases and J by 6 bases, with 10 bases between them. This CDR3 has 14 amino acids. Germline CDR1 reads SGHTA; CDR2 reads FQGNSA. CDR3 residues: CASSLTGMAGELFF. The CDR3 DNA reads as TGTGCCAGCAGCTTAACCGGGATGGCCGGGGAGCTGTTTTTT.

This clone was found a few times. At one end the junction does not follow the germline gene, possibly because of a read error. J is TRBJ2-3 and V is TRBV11-2, with 15 bases matching TRBD2. The CDR3 consists of 17 residues. The V gene's germline CDR1 is SGHAT and CDR2 FQNNGV. CDR3 bases: TGTGGCAGCAGCCCGGGACTAGCGGGAGGAGTTAAAGATACGCAGTATTTT. This gives the protein CGSSPGLAGGVKDTQYF. Supplemented by reference TRBV11-2 and TRBJ2-3, the full variable domain reads EAGVAQSPRYKIIEKRQSVAFWCNPISGHATLYWYQQILGQGPKLLIQFQNNGVVDDSQLPKDRFSAERLKGVDSTLKIQPAKLEDSAVYLCGSSPGLAGGVKDTQYFGPGTRLTVL.

The CDR3 region is CASSWRNEQFF. CDR3 coding DNA: TGTGCCAGCTCTTGGAGGAATGAGCAGTTCTTC. The rearrangement uses TRBV25-1 and TRBJ2-1, with a possible D match to TRBD2 (5 bases). Trimming took off 8 bases at V and 7 bases at J, with 9 bases between the two ends. Germline CDR1 MGHDK, CDR2 SYGVNS. The length of the CDR3 is 11 residues.

This clone was counted once. This sequence joins TRBV20-1 and TRBJ2-5, with D possibly matching TRBD1 (5 bases). This CDR3 has 11 residues. Germline values: CDR1 DFQATT, CDR2 SNEGSKA (reference sequence). The V and J ends lost 5 bases and 5 bases respectively, with 9 bases between them. CDR3 nucleotides: TGCAGTGCTCCACAGGTCGAGACCCAGTACTTC. Translated: CSAPQVETQYF.